These 31 T cell receptor beta chains were sequenced from one sample in a study of CD8+CD57+ T cells in acquired aplastic anemia. Genomic DNA, serving as template, underwent TCR beta VDJ and CDR3 profiling. TCRdb analysed the reads with MiXCR anew, one entry per CDR3 protein. The table includes roughly 220,000 distinct CDR3 sequences, about 60% detected once. By flow cytometry, patients selected for sequencing had shown an expansion of CD8+CD57+ cells. Material: sorted CD4+, CD8+, or CD8+CD57+ T cells (not recorded which) from PBMCs. The source of these receptors is a human donor with aplastic anemia.

Sample share makes this clonotype hyperexpanded. J is TRBJ2-7 and V is TRBV12-3 or TRBV12-4; the D call may be TRBD1 or TRBD2 (5 bases each). The CDR3 runs to 15 residues. V was clipped by 4 bases and J by 3 bases, with 16 bases between them. The CDR3: CASSSIGTGNYEQYF. In DNA form, the CDR3 reads TGTGCCAGCAGTTCTATAGGGACCGGTAACTACGAGCAGTACTTC.

V gene TRBV2 combines with J gene TRBJ1-4, with 7 bases lining up with TRBD1. Germline V CDR1 and CDR2: SNHLY, FYNNEI. This CDR3 comprises 14 residues. The ends lost 6 bases at V and 3 bases at J; junction bases unmatched: 4. CDR3 nucleotides: TGTGCCAGCAGACGGACAGGAGCTAATGAAAAACTGTTTTTT. Protein sequence: CASRRTGANEKLFF. Full variable domain (outside the CDR3, taken from reference TRBV2 and TRBJ1-4): EPEVTQTPSHQVTQMGQEVILRCVPISNHLYFYWYRQILGQKVEFLVSFYNNEISEKSEIFDDQFSVERPDGSNFTLKIRSTKLEDSAMYFCASRRTGANEKLFFGSGTQLSVL.

Note on this clonotype: One end of the junction does not line up with germline, which may come from a read error. The chain couples TRBV5-1 to TRBJ2-1; TRBD2 matches 9 bases. The CDR3 has 16 residues. Germline assignment: CDR1 SGHRS and CDR2 YFSETQ. The CDR3 loop is CASSPGTSLSYNEQFF. The CDR3 DNA reads as TGTGCCAGCAGCCCGGGGACTAGCCTGTCCTACAATGAGCAGTTCTTC.

This chain connects TRBV5-4 to TRBJ2-7; 7 bases fit TRBD1. J lost 0 bases, V lost 4 bases, and 4 bases had no gene match. Looked up from germline, CDR1 is SGHNT and CDR2 is YYREEE (reference sequence). CDR3 length: 14 residues. DNA of the CDR3: TGTGCCAGCAGCGACAGGGTTAGCTCCTACGAGCAGTACTTC. Its translation: CASSDRVSSYEQYF.

This chain links TRBV6-2 or TRBV6-3 with TRBJ2-2; the match to TRBD2 covers 10 bases. Germline lookup yields CDR1 MNHEY and CDR2 SVGEGT. The J segment lost 4 bases and the V segment lost 5 bases, leaving 1 base of the junction unmatched. This CDR3 spans 14 amino acids. Written as DNA, the CDR3 is TGTGCCAGCAGTAGCGGGGGGGCCACCGGGGAGCTGTTTTTT. The encoded protein is CASSSGGATGELFF.

This clonotype was detected only once. Its ends do not fully match the called genes, so a read error is possible. J is TRBJ1-5 and V is TRBV9, with no clear D. Germline CDR1 is SGDLS and CDR2 is YYNGEE. The CDR3 covers 14 residues. The CDR3 protein is CASSVGDSNQLQHF. The CDR3 DNA reads as TGTGCCAGCAGCGTAGGTGATAGCAATCAGCTCCAGCATTTT.

The chain recombines TRBV5-6 with TRBJ1-1, with D tentatively TRBD1 (6 bases). The germline gives CDR1 SGHDT, CDR2 YYEEEE. V lost 4 bases, J lost 8 bases, and 15 bases lay in between. CDR3 length: 13 amino acids. CDR3 region: CASSITGNLEAFF. The CDR3 region has the DNA TGTGCCAGCAGCATAACAGGGAACCTAGAAGCTTTCTTT.

On this clonotype: The junction does not match germline at one end; this may be a read error. The chain uses TRBV12-3 or TRBV12-4 and TRBJ1-4; TRBD1 matches 7 bases. The CDR3 runs 14 residues. CDR3 sequence reads: CASNGQDLNEKLLF. Written as DNA, the CDR3 is TGTGCCAGCAATGGACAGGACCTTAATGAAAAACTGCTTTTT.

The V and J genes are TRBV2 and TRBJ2-3, with unresolved D. Germline CDR1 reads SNHLY; CDR2 reads FYNNEI. The CDR3 extends over 14 amino acids. V was cut by 5 bases and J by 1 base, with 10 bases left in between. CDR3 in amino acids: CASSQSVGTDTQYF. In DNA, the CDR3 is TGTGCCAGCAGTCAGTCGGTGGGCACAGATACGCAGTATTTT. The full variable domain, in which reference TRBV2 and TRBJ2-3 provide the parts outside the CDR3, is EPEVTQTPSHQVTQMGQEVILRCVPISNHLYFYWYRQILGQKVEFLVSFYNNEISEKSEIFDDQFSVERPDGSNFTLKIRSTKLEDSAMYFCASSQSVGTDTQYFGPGTRLTVL.

The chain uses TRBV15 and TRBJ1-6; no firm D call. The CDR3 is made up of 11 amino acids. Germline V gene lookup returns CDR1 LNHNV and CDR2 YYDKDF (reference sequence). V was shortened by 8 bases and J by 7 bases, with 6 bases between the two germline ends. In DNA form, the CDR3 reads TGTGCCACCGGCCAAAATTCACCCCTCCACTTT. This sequence encodes CATGQNSPLHF.

J is TRBJ1-3 and V is TRBV20-1, with no clear D. The germline V gene has CDR1 DFQATT and CDR2 SNEGSKA (reference sequence). Trimming pared 5 bases from V and 4 bases from J, leaving 6 bases between. The CDR3 length is 11 residues. CDR3: CSAPVGNTIYF. CDR3 sequence (DNA): TGCAGTGCTCCCGTCGGAAACACCATATATTTT.

The chain is built from TRBV11-2 and TRBJ2-3, with D perhaps TRBD1 (6 bases). The CDR3 has 16 amino acids. CDR1 is SGHAT and CDR2 is FQNNGV in the germline V gene. The V gene lost 0 bases and the J gene lost 1 base, with 11 bases spanning the gap. The CDR3 DNA reads as TGTGCCAGCAGCTTAGAAATCTCAGGGGGCACAGATACGCAGTATTTT. Protein sequence: CASSLEISGGTDTQYF.

The V gene is TRBV12-3 or TRBV12-4, the J gene TRBJ1-4; TRBD1 matches at 7 bases. The CDR3 runs to 14 residues. Trimming removed 8 bases from V and 8 bases from J; junction bases left unmatched: 11. This CDR3 reads CASLNTGTDEKLFF. The CDR3 region has the DNA TGTGCCAGCCTAAACACAGGGACAGACGAAAAACTGTTTTTT.

V gene TRBV7-3 combines with J gene TRBJ2-6, with D unresolved. Looked up from germline, CDR1 is SGHTA and CDR2 is FQGTGA. The CDR3 has 13 residues. The germline V and J ends were trimmed by 6 bases and 3 bases, with 6 bases remaining between them. The CDR3 region has the DNA TGTGCCAGCAGTCTCGGTGGGGCCAACGTCCTGACTTTC. As protein: CASSLGGANVLTF.

The rearrangement joins TRBV20-1 to TRBJ2-4; D call uncertain. This CDR3 comprises 11 residues. Germline assignment: CDR1 DFQATT and CDR2 SNEGSKA (reference sequence). With 5 bases removed from V and 8 bases from J, the gap between germline ends came to 10 bases. In DNA form, the CDR3 reads TGCAGTGCTTGGCAGTTGGACATTCAGTACTTC. Amino acids: CSAWQLDIQYF.

The rearrangement links TRBV2 to TRBJ1-5; D uncertain. Germline CDR1 and CDR2: SNHLY and FYNNEI. CDR3 length: 13 amino acids. V was trimmed by 5 bases and J by 5 bases, leaving 10 bases between them. The CDR3 nucleotides read TGTGCCAGCAGTAGGAGTGTAGATCAGCCCCAGCATTTT. It codes for CASSRSVDQPQHF.

This clonotype was counted a few times. The rearrangement uses TRBV24-1 and TRBJ1-2; 9 bases are shared with TRBD1. The CDR3 contains 14 residues. The junction had 6 bases not matched to a gene; V was cut back by 4 bases and J by 7 bases. Looked up from germline, CDR1 is KGHDR and CDR2 is SFDVKD. The CDR3 sequence: CATSDWDRAVGYTF. CDR3 coding DNA: TGTGCCACCAGTGACTGGGACAGGGCTGTTGGCTACACCTTC.

The chain combines TRBV20-1 with TRBJ1-6; perhaps TRBD1 as D (5 bases). In germline, CDR1 is DFQATT, CDR2 SNEGSKA (reference sequence). The length of the CDR3 is 12 residues. Deletions cut 0 bases from V and 9 bases from J, with 6 bases between. Written as DNA, the CDR3 is TGCAGTGCTAGAGAGGGGGTTTCACCCCTCCACTTT. Encoded protein: CSAREGVSPLHF.

The chain employs TRBV7-8 and TRBJ2-3, with unresolved D. Per the germline V gene, CDR1 is SGHVS and CDR2 is FQNEAQ. The CDR3 spans 13 residues. The V end lost 1 base, the J end lost 2 bases, and 4 bases lay between the germline ends. CDR3 sequence reads: CASSLGATDTQYF. The CDR3 DNA reads TGTGCCAGCAGCTTAGGAGCCACAGATACGCAGTATTTT.

As concerns this clonotype: One end of the junction is discordant with germline, which a read error may explain. The rearrangement uses TRBV7-2 and TRBJ2-5; D gene uncertain. Germline loops: CDR1 SGHTA, CDR2 FQGNSA. This CDR3 has 12 amino acids. The CDR3: CVSSRDGETQYF. The CDR3 DNA follows: TGTGTCAGCAGCCGAGACGGAGAGACCCAGTACTTC.

Regarding this clonotype: Since the CDR3 does not end with the conserved phenylalanine or tryptophan, this likely comes from a read error. The rearrangement links TRBV7-9 to TRBJ2-7, with 7 bases fitting TRBD1. Trimming removed 3 bases from V and 5 bases from J; junction bases left unmatched: 1. Germline V lookup: CDR1 SEHNR, CDR2 FQNEAQ (reference sequence). This CDR3 region has 12 residues. The CDR3, as DNA: TGTGCCAGCAGCTTGACAGGGAACGAGCAGTACCTC. As protein: CASSLTGNEQYL.

Here the CDR3 DNA reads TGTGCCATCAGTGGCGGAGGGGGGACAGGGGGCTTCGATGAGCAGTTCTTC. Protein sequence: CAISGGGGTGGFDEQFF. J is TRBJ2-1 and V is TRBV10-3, with 12 bases lining up with TRBD1. The CDR3 is 17 amino acids. J lost 8 bases, V lost 4 bases, and 12 bases had no gene match. Germline V gene data show CDR1 as ENHRY and CDR2 as SYGVKD.

V and J are TRBV5-1 and TRBJ2-7; 7 bases agree with TRBD2. The CDR3 extends over 15 amino acids. Germline CDR1 reads SGHRS; CDR2 reads YFSETQ. V shed 0 bases, J shed 2 bases, and the junction held 5 bases outside the gene matches. The CDR3, as DNA: TGCGCCAGCAGCTTGGCTAGCGGCAGGGCCTACGAGCAGTACTTC. Translation: CASSLASGRAYEQYF.

The rearrangement uses TRBV10-3 and TRBJ2-1; 7 nucleotides agree with TRBD1. The CDR3 is 15 amino acids. From germline, CDR1 is ENHRY and CDR2 SYGVKD. J lost 1 base, V lost 5 bases, and 5 bases had no gene match. For the CDR3, the DNA is TGTGCCATCAGTACGACAGGGAATTCCTACAATGAGCAGTTCTTC. Translation gives CAISTTGNSYNEQFF.

Comment on this clonotype: One end of the junction varies from germline; a read error may be responsible. The chain uses TRBV2 and TRBJ2-7; D call uncertain. Germline lookup yields CDR1 SNHLY and CDR2 FYNNEI. This CDR3 region has 11 residues. CDR3 DNA sequence: TGTGCCAGCGGTGACACTTACGAGCAGTACTTC. This sequence encodes CASGDTYEQYF.

This clonotype was detected a few times. The genes are TRBV28 and TRBJ1-2; D gene ambiguous. V was clipped by 2 bases and J by 1 base, with 11 bases between them. There are 15 residues in the CDR3. Germline CDR1 MDHEN, CDR2 SYDVKM. The CDR3: CASSLDHGINYGYTF. DNA for the CDR3: TGTGCCAGCAGTTTAGACCACGGAATTAACTATGGCTACACCTTC.

The rearrangement links TRBV5-4 to TRBJ1-2, with D unclear. In germline, CDR1 is SGHNT, CDR2 YYREEE (reference sequence). CDR3 size: 12 residues. The germline V and J ends were trimmed by 3 bases and 8 bases, with 11 bases remaining between them. Here the CDR3 DNA reads TGTGCCAGCAGCTCCCCCCCGGGGGGCTACACCTTC. As protein: CASSSPPGGYTF.

V gene TRBV24-1 combines with J gene TRBJ2-1, with TRBD2 identical over 11 bases. Germline V lookup: CDR1 KGHDR, CDR2 SFDVKD. The V segment lost 7 bases and the J segment 6 bases; nucleotides outside the gene matches: 4. This CDR3 is 14 amino acids long. The CDR3 is CATRLAGAGNEQFF. The CDR3 region has the DNA TGTGCCACCAGACTAGCGGGAGCTGGCAATGAGCAGTTCTTC.

The chain links TRBV20-1 to TRBJ2-3; D unclear. The length of the CDR3 is 11 residues. CDR1 is DFQATT, CDR2 SNEGSKA, per germline (reference sequence). The chain's CDR3 is CNKLSTDTQYF. In DNA, the CDR3 is TGCAACAAGCTGAGCACAGATACGCAGTATTTT.

This clonotype has at least ten counts. The chain recombines TRBV6-5 with TRBJ1-2, with 7 bases aligning to TRBD1. The V and J ends lost 7 bases and 2 bases, in that order; junction bases with no gene match: 7. The V gene's germline CDR1 is MNHEY and CDR2 SVGAGI. This CDR3 has 14 residues. The CDR3 here is CASNRQGGNYGYTF. For the CDR3, the DNA is TGTGCCAGCAATCGACAGGGAGGCAACTATGGCTACACCTTC.

The CDR3 spells CASSFDGNYGYTF. CDR3 bases: TGTGCCAGCAGCTTCGACGGCAACTATGGCTACACCTTC. V usage is TRBV9 and J usage is TRBJ1-2; D is unclear. Germline CDR1 SGDLS, CDR2 YYNGEE. The length of the CDR3 is 13 residues. With 4 bases removed from V and 2 bases from J, the gap between germline ends came to 9 bases. Complete variable domain (other parts from reference TRBV9 and TRBJ1-2): DSGVTQTPKHLITATGQRVTLRCSPRSGDLSVYWYQQSLDQGLQFLIQYYNGEERAKGNILERFSAQQFPDLHSELNLSSLELGDSALYFCASSFDGNYGYTFGSGTRLTVV.